Listed here are 10 T cell receptor beta chains from one sample, sequenced in a study of cytomegalovirus exposure and HLA in healthy donors. Clones were read by immunoSEQ multiplex PCR, and TCRdb kept only the in-frame ones, dropping some. The sample yields about 100,000 clones, about 95% seen once. Input material: PBMCs. The receptor set was obtained from a woman between 18 and 30 years old in good health and CMV-seronegative.

The chain carries TRBV2 and TRBJ2-3; a possible D gene is TRBD2 (6 bases). The CDR3 is made up of 16 amino acids. Germline CDR1 is SNHLY and CDR2 is FYNNEI. Trimming pared 6 bases from V and 4 bases from J, leaving 20 bases between. The CDR3 region is CASSADNRGRADTQYF. As DNA, the CDR3 is TGTGCCAGCAGCGCGGACAACCGGGGGAGAGCAGATACGCAGTATTTT.

In its sample, this clone was seen once. The CDR3 sequence is CASSPSRQSSGNTIYF. Written as DNA, the CDR3 is TGCGCCAGCAGCCCTTCCCGACAGTCCTCTGGAAACACCATATATTTT. The genes are TRBV5-1 and TRBJ1-3; tentative D call: TRBD1 (5 bases). CDR1 is SGHRS, CDR2 YFSETQ, per germline. The CDR3 consists of 16 residues. Deletions cut 4 bases from V and 0 bases from J, with 14 bases between. The variable domain in full, completed from reference TRBV5-1 and TRBJ1-3, reads KAGVTQTPRYLIKTRGQQVTLSCSPISGHRSVSWYQQTPGQGLQFLFEYFSETQRNKGNFPGRFSGRQFSNSRSEMNVSTLELGDSALYLCASSPSRQSSGNTIYFGEGSWLTVV.

As for this clone: An end of the junction does not agree with germline; a read error may underlie this. The rearrangement joins TRBV7-7 to TRBJ1-1; unclear D gene. The germline CDR1 and CDR2 sequences are SSHAT and FNYEAQ (reference sequence). CDR3 size: 14 residues. Here the CDR3 reads CASSLDYWNLEAFF. Here the CDR3 DNA reads TGTGCTAGCAGCTTAGACTATTGGAACCTTGAAGCTTTCTTT.

The chain employs TRBV27 and TRBJ2-7; the D is unclear. V lost 3 bases, J lost 3 bases, and 9 bases lay in between. This CDR3 comprises 13 residues. Germline assignment: CDR1 MNHEY and CDR2 SMNVEV (reference sequence). CDR3 amino acids: CASSFGSNYEQYF. The CDR3 DNA follows: TGTGCCAGCAGTTTTGGCTCAAACTACGAGCAGTACTTC.

The J gene is TRBJ1-1, the V gene TRBV7-9, with D perhaps matching TRBD1 (5 bases). CDR1 is SEHNR, CDR2 FQNEAQ, per germline (reference sequence). V lost 5 bases to trimming and J lost 9 bases, with 16 bases between them. The CDR3 loop spans 13 amino acids. Here the CDR3 DNA reads TGTGCCAGCAGCCTACAATCAGGGCACCAAGCTTTCTTT. Translation gives CASSLQSGHQAFF.

This sequence joins TRBV10-3 and TRBJ1-2; no clear D gene. Germline V gene lookup returns CDR1 ENHRY and CDR2 SYGVKD. CDR3 length equals 13 residues. Trimming shortened V by 6 bases and J by 10 bases, and 18 bases separated the two germline ends. In DNA form, the CDR3 reads TGTGCCATCAGCTCACCGGGGATTAGGGCCTACACCTTC. Protein sequence: CAISSPGIRAYTF.

CDR3 residues: CASSTRDSRNTIYF. CDR3 nucleotide sequence: TGTGCCAGCAGCACCAGGGACAGCAGAAACACCATATATTTT. The V gene is TRBV5-4, the J gene TRBJ1-3, with 7 bases fitting TRBD1. Germline V lookup: CDR1 SGHNT, CDR2 YYREEE (reference sequence). V shed 4 bases and J 5 bases; nucleotides not matched to a gene: 6. This CDR3 spans 14 amino acids.

The J gene is TRBJ1-5, the V gene TRBV7-6; D perhaps matches TRBD1 (5 bases). V dropped 3 bases and J dropped 12 bases, with 12 bases sitting between them. The germline V gene has CDR1 SGHVS and CDR2 FNYEAQ. The CDR3 contains 12 residues. CDR3 loop: CASSFAGGIQHF. The CDR3 nucleotides are TGTGCCAGCAGCTTCGCGGGGGGGATCCAGCATTTT.

The V gene is TRBV11-1, the J gene TRBJ1-2; 11 bases are shared with TRBD1. V shed 3 bases and J 6 bases; nucleotides not matched to a gene: 0. The CDR3 totals 13 residues. Germline-derived CDR1 and CDR2 are SGHAT and FQDESV (reference sequence). In nucleotides, the CDR3 is TGTGCCAGCAGCTTGGACAGGGGGCATGGCTACACCTTC. It codes for CASSLDRGHGYTF. Variable domain in full (rest from reference TRBV11-1 and TRBJ1-2): EAEVAQSPRYKITEKSQAVAFWCDPISGHATLYWYRQILGQGPELLVQFQDESVVDDSQLPKDRFSAERLKGVDSTLKIQPAELGDSAMYLCASSLDRGHGYTFGSGTRLTVV.

V gene TRBV6-1 combines with J gene TRBJ2-3; 8 bases map to TRBD2. Germline CDR1 is MNHNS and CDR2 is SASEGT. This CDR3 comprises 17 residues. The junction had 6 bases not matched to a gene; V was cut back by 0 bases and J by 1 base. CDR3 sequence reads: CASSEARLSGGTDTQYF. The CDR3 DNA is TGTGCCAGCAGTGAAGCGCGACTTAGCGGGGGCACAGATACGCAGTATTTT.